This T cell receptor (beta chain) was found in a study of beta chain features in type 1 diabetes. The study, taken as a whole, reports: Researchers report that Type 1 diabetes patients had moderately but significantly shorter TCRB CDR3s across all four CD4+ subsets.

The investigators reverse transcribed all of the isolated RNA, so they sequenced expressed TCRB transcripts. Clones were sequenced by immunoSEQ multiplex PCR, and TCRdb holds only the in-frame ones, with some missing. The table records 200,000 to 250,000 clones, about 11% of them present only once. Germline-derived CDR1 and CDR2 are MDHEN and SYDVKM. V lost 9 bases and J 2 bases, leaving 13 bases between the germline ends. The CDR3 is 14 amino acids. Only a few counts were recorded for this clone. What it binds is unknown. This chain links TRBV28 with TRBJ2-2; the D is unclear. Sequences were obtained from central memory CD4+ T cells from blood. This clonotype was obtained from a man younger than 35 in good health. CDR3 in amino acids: CASLNWANTGELFF. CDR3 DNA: TGTGCCAGTCTCAACTGGGCTAACACCGGGGAGCTGTTTTTT. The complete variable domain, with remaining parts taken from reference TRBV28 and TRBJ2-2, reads DVKVTQSSRYLVKRTGEKVFLECVQDMDHENMFWYRQDPGLGLRLIYFSYDVKMKEKGDIPEGYSVSREKKERFSLILESASTNQTSMYLCASLNWANTGELFFGEGSRLTVL.